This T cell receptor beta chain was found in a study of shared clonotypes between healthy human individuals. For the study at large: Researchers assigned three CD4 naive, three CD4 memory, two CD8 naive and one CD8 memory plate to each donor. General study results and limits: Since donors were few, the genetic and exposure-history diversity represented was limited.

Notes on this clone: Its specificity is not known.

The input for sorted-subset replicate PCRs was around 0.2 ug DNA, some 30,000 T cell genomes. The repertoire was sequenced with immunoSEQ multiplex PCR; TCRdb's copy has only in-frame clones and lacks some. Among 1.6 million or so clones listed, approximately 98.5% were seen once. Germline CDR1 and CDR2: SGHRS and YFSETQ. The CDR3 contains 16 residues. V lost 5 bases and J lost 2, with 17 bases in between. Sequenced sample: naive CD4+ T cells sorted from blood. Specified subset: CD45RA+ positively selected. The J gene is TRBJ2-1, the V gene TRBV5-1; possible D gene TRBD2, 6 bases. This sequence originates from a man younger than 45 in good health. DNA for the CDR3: TGCGCCAGCAGTTTCGACTATGCGGGGACCTACAATGAGCAGTTCTTC. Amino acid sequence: CASSFDYAGTYNEQFF.